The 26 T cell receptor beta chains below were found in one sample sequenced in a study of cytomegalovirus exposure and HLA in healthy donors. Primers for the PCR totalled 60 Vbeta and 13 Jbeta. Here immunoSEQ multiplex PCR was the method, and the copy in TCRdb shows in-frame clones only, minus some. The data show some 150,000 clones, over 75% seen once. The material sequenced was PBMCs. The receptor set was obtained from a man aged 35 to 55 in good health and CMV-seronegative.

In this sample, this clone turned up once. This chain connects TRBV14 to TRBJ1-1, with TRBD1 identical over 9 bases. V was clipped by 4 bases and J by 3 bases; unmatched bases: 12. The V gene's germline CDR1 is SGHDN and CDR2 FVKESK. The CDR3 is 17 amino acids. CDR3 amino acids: CASSLSTGGRSDTEAFF. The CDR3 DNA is TGTGCCAGCAGCCTCTCGACAGGGGGACGATCCGACACTGAAGCTTTCTTT.

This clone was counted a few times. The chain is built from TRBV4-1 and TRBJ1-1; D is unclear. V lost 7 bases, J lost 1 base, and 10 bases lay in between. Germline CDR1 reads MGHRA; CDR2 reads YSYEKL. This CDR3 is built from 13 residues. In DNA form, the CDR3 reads TGCGCCAGCACTAAGGAGGAGAACACTGAAGCTTTCTTT. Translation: CASTKEENTEAFF.

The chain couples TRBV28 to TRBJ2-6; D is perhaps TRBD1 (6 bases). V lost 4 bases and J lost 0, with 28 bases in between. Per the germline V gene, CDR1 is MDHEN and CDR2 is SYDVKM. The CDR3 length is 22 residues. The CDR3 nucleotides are TGTGCCAGCAGTTCCGGATTCTCCTCTTACAGGGTAAATCCCTCTGGGGCCAACGTCCTGACTTTC. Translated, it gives CASSSGFSSYRVNPSGANVLTF. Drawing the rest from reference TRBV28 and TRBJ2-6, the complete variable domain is DVKVTQSSRYLVKRTGEKVFLECVQDMDHENMFWYRQDPGLGLRLIYFSYDVKMKEKGDIPEGYSVSREKKERFSLILESASTNQTSMYLCASSSGFSSYRVNPSGANVLTFGAGSRLTVL.

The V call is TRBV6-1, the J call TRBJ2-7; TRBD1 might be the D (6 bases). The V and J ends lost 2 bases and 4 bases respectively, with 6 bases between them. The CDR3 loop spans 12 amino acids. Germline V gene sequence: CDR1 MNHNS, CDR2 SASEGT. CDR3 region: CASSETGYEQYF. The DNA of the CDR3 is TGTGCCAGCAGTGAAACAGGGTACGAGCAGTACTTC.

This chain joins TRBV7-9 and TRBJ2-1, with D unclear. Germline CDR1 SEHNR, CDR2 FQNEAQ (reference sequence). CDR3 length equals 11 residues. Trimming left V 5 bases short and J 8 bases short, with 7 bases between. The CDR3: CASSRSDEQFF. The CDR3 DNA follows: TGTGCCAGCAGCAGGAGCGATGAGCAGTTCTTC.

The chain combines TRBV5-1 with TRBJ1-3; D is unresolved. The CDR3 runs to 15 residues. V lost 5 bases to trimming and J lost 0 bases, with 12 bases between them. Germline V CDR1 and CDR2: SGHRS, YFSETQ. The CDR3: CASRYDGSSGNTIYF. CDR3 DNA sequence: TGCGCCAGCAGATATGACGGGAGCTCTGGAAACACCATATATTTT.

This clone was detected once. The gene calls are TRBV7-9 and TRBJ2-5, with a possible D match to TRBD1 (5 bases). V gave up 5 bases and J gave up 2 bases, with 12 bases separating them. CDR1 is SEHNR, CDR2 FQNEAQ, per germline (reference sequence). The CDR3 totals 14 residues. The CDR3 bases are TGTGCCAGCAGCCACCTAGACAGACAAGAGACCCAGTACTTC. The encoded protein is CASSHLDRQETQYF.

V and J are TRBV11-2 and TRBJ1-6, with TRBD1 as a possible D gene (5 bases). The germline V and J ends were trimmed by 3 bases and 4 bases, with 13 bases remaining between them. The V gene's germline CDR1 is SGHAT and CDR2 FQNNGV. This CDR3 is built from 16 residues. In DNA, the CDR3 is TGTGCCAGCAGCTTGGGGGACTTCTTATATAATTCACCCCTCCACTTT. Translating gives CASSLGDFLYNSPLHF.

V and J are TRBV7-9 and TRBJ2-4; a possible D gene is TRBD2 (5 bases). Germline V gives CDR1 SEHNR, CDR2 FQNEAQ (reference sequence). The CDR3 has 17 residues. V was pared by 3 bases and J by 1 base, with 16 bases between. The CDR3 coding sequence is TGTGCCAGCAGCTTTAGTGTTGAGGGTGTTGCCAAAAACATTCAGTACTTC. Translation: CASSFSVEGVAKNIQYF.

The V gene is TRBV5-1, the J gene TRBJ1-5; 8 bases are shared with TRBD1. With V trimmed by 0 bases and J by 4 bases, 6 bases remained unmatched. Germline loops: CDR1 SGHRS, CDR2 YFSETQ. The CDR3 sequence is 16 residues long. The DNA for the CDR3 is TGCGCCAGCAGCTTGGCGCCGGACAGGGTAAATCAGCCCCAGCATTTT. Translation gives CASSLAPDRVNQPQHF.

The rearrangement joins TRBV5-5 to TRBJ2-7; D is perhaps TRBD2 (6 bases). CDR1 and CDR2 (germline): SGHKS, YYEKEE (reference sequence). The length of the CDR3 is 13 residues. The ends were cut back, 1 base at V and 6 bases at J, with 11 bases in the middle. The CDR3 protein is CASSLWGVGEQYF. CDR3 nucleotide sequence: TGTGCCAGCAGCTTGTGGGGGGTCGGCGAGCAGTACTTC.

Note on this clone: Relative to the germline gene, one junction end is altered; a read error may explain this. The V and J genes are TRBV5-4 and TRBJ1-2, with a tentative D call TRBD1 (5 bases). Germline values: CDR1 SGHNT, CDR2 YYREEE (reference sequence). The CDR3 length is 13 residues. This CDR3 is CTSSPGQTYGYTF. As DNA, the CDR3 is TGTACCAGCAGCCCAGGGCAGACCTATGGCTACACCTTC.

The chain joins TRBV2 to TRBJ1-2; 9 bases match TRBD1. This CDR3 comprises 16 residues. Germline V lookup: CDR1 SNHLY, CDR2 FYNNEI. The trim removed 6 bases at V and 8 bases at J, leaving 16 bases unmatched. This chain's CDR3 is CASSNPGQGVGLGYTF. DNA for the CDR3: TGTGCCAGCAGCAACCCGGGACAGGGTGTAGGTCTGGGCTACACCTTC.

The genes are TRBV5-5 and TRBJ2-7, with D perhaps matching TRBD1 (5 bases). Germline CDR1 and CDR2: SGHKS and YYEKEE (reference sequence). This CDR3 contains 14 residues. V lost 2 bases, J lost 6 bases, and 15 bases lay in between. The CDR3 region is CASSFQGLTPEQYF. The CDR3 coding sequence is TGTGCCAGCAGCTTCCAGGGCCTTACGCCCGAGCAGTACTTC.

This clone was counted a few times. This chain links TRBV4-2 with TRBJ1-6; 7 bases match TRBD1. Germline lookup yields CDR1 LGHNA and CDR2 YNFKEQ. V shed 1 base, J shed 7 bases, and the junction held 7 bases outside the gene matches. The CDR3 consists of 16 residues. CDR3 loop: CASSQGGTAKNSPLHF. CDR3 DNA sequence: TGTGCCAGCAGCCAAGGCGGGACAGCGAAAAATTCACCCCTCCACTTT.

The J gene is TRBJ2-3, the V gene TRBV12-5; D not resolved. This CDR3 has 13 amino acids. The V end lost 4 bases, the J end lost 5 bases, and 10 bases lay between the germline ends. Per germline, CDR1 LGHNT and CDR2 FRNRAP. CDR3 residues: CASGYERRDTQYF. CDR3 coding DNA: TGTGCTAGTGGTTACGAGAGGAGAGATACGCAGTATTTT.

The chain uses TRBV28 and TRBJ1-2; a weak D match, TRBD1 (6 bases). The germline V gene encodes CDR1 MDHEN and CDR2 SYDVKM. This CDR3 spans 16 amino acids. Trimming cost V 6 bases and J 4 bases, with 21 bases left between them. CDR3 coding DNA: TGTGCCAGCAGCCCAGGGGACCGGAACCAAATCTATGGCTACACCTTC. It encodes CASSPGDRNQIYGYTF.

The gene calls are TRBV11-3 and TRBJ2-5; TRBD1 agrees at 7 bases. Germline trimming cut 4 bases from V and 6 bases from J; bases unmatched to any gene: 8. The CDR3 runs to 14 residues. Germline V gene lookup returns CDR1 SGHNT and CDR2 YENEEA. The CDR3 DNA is TGTGCCAGCAGCTACCATCGACAGGGAAAGACCCAGTACTTC. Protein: CASSYHRQGKTQYF.

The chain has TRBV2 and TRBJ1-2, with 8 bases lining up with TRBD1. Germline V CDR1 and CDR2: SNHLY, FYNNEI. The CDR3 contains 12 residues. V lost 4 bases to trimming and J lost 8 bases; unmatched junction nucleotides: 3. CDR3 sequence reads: CASSGTGRGYTF. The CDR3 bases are TGTGCCAGCAGTGGGACAGGGAGAGGCTACACCTTC.

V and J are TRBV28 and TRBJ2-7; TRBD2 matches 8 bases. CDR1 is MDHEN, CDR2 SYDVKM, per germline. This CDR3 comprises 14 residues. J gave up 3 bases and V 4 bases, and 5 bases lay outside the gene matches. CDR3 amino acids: CASSSGGGLYEQYF. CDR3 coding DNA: TGTGCCAGCAGTTCGGGAGGGGGGCTCTACGAGCAGTACTTC.

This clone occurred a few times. CDR3 loop: CASSLDRGGSWHF. CDR3 nucleotide sequence: TGTGCCAGCAGCTTGGACAGGGGTGGGTCTTGGCATTTT. V and J are TRBV5-6 and TRBJ1-5; 7 positions match TRBD1. Germline V gene lookup returns CDR1 SGHDT and CDR2 YYEEEE. The CDR3 extends over 13 amino acids. The V gene end was trimmed by 0 bases and the J gene end by 15 bases; junction bases not matched to a gene: 9. Filled out from reference TRBV5-6 and TRBJ1-5, the complete variable domain reads DAGVTQSPTHLIKTRGQQVTLRCSPKSGHDTVSWYQQALGQGPQFIFQYYEEEERQRGNFPDRFSGHQFPNYSSELNVNALLLGDSALYLCASSLDRGGSWHFGDGTRLSIL.

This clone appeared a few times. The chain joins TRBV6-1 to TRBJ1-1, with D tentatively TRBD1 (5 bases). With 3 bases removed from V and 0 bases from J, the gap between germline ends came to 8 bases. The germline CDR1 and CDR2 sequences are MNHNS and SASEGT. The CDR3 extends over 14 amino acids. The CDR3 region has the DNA TGTGCCAGCAGTGAGGGGGGAATGAACACTGAAGCTTTCTTT. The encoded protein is CASSEGGMNTEAFF.

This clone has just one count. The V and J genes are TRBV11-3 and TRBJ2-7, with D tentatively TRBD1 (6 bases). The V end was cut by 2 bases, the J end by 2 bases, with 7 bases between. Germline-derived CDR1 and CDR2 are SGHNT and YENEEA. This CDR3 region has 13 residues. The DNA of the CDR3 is TGTGCCAGCAGCTTAACAGGGACCTACGAGCAGTACTTC. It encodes CASSLTGTYEQYF.

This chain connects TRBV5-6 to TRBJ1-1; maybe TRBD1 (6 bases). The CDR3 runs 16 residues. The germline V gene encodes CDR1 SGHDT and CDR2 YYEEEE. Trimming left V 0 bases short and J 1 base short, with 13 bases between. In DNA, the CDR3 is TGTGCCAGCAGCTTGGCTCCAGGGGTTTGGAACACTGAAGCTTTCTTT. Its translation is CASSLAPGVWNTEAFF.

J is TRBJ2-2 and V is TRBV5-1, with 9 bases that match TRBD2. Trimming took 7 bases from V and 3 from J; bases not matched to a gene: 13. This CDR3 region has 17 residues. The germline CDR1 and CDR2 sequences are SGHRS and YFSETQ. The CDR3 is CASAGGGAGLDTGELFF. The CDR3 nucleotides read TGCGCCAGCGCGGGCGGGGGGGCCGGACTCGACACCGGGGAGCTGTTTTTT.

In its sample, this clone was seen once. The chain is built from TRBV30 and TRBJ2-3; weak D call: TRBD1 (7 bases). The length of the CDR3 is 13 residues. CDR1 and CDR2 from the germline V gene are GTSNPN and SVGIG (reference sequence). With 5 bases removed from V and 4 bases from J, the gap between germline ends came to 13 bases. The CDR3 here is CAWGGTDADTQYF. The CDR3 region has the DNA TGTGCCTGGGGGGGGACAGATGCAGATACGCAGTATTTT.